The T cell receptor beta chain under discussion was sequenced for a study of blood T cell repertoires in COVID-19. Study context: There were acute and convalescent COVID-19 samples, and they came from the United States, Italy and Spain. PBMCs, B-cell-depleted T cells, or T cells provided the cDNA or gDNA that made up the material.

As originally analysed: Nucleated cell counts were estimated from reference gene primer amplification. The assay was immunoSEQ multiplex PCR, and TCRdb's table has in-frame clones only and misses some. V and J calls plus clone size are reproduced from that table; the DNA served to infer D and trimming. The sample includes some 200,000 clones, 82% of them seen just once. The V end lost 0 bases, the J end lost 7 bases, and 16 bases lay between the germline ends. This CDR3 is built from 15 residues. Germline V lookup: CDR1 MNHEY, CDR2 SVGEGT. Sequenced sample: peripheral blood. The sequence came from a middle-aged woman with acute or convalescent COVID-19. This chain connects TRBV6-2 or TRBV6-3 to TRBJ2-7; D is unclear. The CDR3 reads CASSYSITPAREQYF. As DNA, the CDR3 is TGTGCCAGCAGTTACTCGATAACCCCAGCGCGAGAGCAGTACTTC.